The 26 T cell receptor beta chains in this list originate from one sample, sequenced in a study of blood T cells in healthy people across ages. Combining a sample-barcoded 5' primer with a J-beta primer mix, a second PCR ran for about 6 to 12 cycles. TCRdb fed the 5' RACE reads into MiXCR, producing one record per CDR3 protein. This table holds hundreds of thousands of distinct CDR3 sequences, under 40% found once. Sequenced input: blood. The receptors derive from a man in his late teens or twenties in good health.

This clonotype was seen a few times. The rearrangement links TRBV27 to TRBJ1-2, with D perhaps TRBD1 (6 bases). CDR1 and CDR2 from the germline V gene are MNHEY and SMNVEV (reference sequence). V dropped 8 bases and J dropped 14 bases, with 18 bases sitting between them. CDR3 length: 11 residues. This CDR3 reads CASGINRARTF. The CDR3 DNA sequence: TGTGCCAGCGGGATAAACAGGGCTAGGACCTTC.

This chain uses TRBV10-3 with TRBJ1-4, with D possibly matching TRBD1 (5 bases). Germline lookup yields CDR1 ENHRY and CDR2 SYGVKD. The V gene lost 8 bases and the J gene lost 6 bases, with 19 bases spanning the gap. The CDR3 contains 15 residues. CDR3: CAIGQLGATDEKLFF. CDR3 DNA sequence: TGTGCCATCGGGCAATTAGGGGCGACGGATGAAAAACTGTTTTTT.

This clonotype was recorded at least ten times. The rearrangement links TRBV5-1 to TRBJ2-3; maybe TRBD1 (5 bases). Germline CDR1 SGHRS, CDR2 YFSETQ. V was pared by 4 bases and J by 0 bases, with 12 bases between. CDR3 length: 15 residues. CDR3 sequence: CASSPDRTSTDTQYF. The CDR3 nucleotides are TGCGCCAGCAGCCCAGACAGAACTAGCACAGATACGCAGTATTTT.

This clonotype has ten or more counts. The rearrangement links TRBV7-3 to TRBJ2-5; TRBD2 agrees at 7 bases. Trimming cost V 1 base and J 1 base; bases outside gene matches: 3. Germline CDR1 reads SGHTA; CDR2 reads FQGTGA. The CDR3 sequence is 15 residues long. The CDR3 coding sequence is TGTGCCAGCAGCTTAAGGGGACTACCCCAAGAGACCCAGTACTTC. Protein product: CASSLRGLPQETQYF.

This clonotype has just a few counts. V is TRBV12-3 or TRBV12-4 and J is TRBJ2-2; TRBD2 is a possible D gene (7 bases). With 3 bases removed from V and 0 bases from J, the gap between germline ends came to 14 bases. This CDR3 contains 17 residues. In nucleotides, the CDR3 is TGTGCCAGCAGTTTTGGGGCGGGGGCCTCGAACACCGGGGAGCTGTTTTTT. This encodes CASSFGAGASNTGELFF.

CDR3 region: CASSTSGEGETQYF. The CDR3 DNA follows: TGTGCCAGCTCGACAAGCGGGGAGGGAGAGACCCAGTACTTC. The genes are TRBV18 and TRBJ2-5; 7 bases map to TRBD2. Germline V CDR1 and CDR2: KGHSH, LQKENI. The CDR3 runs 14 residues. Unmatched junction bases numbered 8, after V lost 6 bases and J lost 4 bases.

DNA for the CDR3: TGTGCCAGCAGTTTATTGGGGGGGCCCACTGAAGCTTTCTTT. It yields the protein CASSLLGGPTEAFF. The gene calls are TRBV27 and TRBJ1-1; TRBD1 might be the D (6 bases). The germline V and J ends were trimmed by 1 base and 4 bases, with 10 bases remaining between them. The CDR3 is 14 residues long. Germline V lookup: CDR1 MNHEY, CDR2 SMNVEV (reference sequence).

The chain is built from TRBV12-3 or TRBV12-4 and TRBJ1-2; D gene ambiguous. The V end was cut by 3 bases, the J end by 4 bases, with 9 bases between. This CDR3 is 13 amino acids long. This CDR3 reads CASSFSGSYGYTF. The CDR3 DNA reads as TGTGCCAGCAGTTTTTCCGGGTCCTATGGCTACACCTTC.

This clonotype was seen more than once but under ten times. J is TRBJ1-2 and V is TRBV7-9; 8 nucleotides match TRBD1. The CDR3 covers 14 residues. After removal of 4 bases from V and 4 bases from J, the junction contained 5 bases not matched to a gene. Per germline, CDR1 SEHNR and CDR2 FQNEAQ (reference sequence). The CDR3 is CASSSDRGSYGYTF. CDR3 bases: TGTGCCAGCAGCTCCGACAGGGGATCCTATGGCTACACCTTC.

The chain has TRBV18 and TRBJ2-1; a possible D gene is TRBD1 (6 bases). The germline gives CDR1 KGHSH, CDR2 LQKENI. V dropped 6 bases and J dropped 4 bases, with 16 bases sitting between them. CDR3 size: 15 residues. The CDR3 nucleotides are TGTGCCAGCTCGCCCATGAGGGGGATTTACAATGAGCAGTTCTTC. Amino acid sequence: CASSPMRGIYNEQFF.

This clonotype appeared a few times. The rearrangement links TRBV10-3 to TRBJ2-1; 8 nucleotides match TRBD1. CDR3 length: 14 amino acids. The junction had 12 bases not matched to a gene; V was cut back by 5 bases and J by 12 bases. Germline values: CDR1 ENHRY, CDR2 SYGVKD. In nucleotides, the CDR3 is TGTGCCATCAGTACCGGGACAGGTACAAGGAGGCAGTTCTTC. The encoded protein is CAISTGTGTRRQFF.

The V and J genes are TRBV6-2 or TRBV6-3 and TRBJ2-5; unclear D gene. The CDR3 runs 15 residues. With 2 bases removed from V and 11 bases from J, the gap between germline ends came to 21 bases. Germline CDR1 and CDR2: MNHEY and SVGEGT. CDR3 region: CASSYAHALRNEQYF. The CDR3, as DNA: TGTGCCAGCAGTTACGCCCACGCCCTGCGGAATGAGCAGTACTTC.

The sample holds a few counts of this clonotype. The rearrangement joins TRBV4-3 to TRBJ1-5; 9 nucleotides match TRBD1. V lost 2 bases to trimming and J lost 4 bases; unmatched junction nucleotides: 6. There are 16 residues in the CDR3. CDR1 is LGHNA and CDR2 is YSLEER in the germline V gene. The CDR3 sequence: CASSQSVGQGNQPQHF. The CDR3 region has the DNA TGCGCCAGCAGCCAAAGTGTGGGACAGGGTAATCAGCCCCAGCATTTT.

Note on this clonotype: A read error may account for a junction end that differs from germline. V gene TRBV20-1 combines with J gene TRBJ1-1; 10 nucleotides align to TRBD1. From germline, CDR1 is DFQATT and CDR2 SNEGSKA (reference sequence). This CDR3 is built from 15 residues. The CDR3 nucleotides read TGCAGTGCTGATAAGACAGGGGGCTATCGTACTGAAGCTCTCTTT. It specifies CSADKTGGYRTEALF.

This clonotype was observed a few times. This chain connects TRBV4-2 to TRBJ2-1; TRBD2 might be the D (5 bases). The CDR3 sequence is 14 residues long. Between the trimmed V and J ends, which lost 1 base and 6 bases, there was a span of 10 bases. Germline assignment: CDR1 LGHNA and CDR2 YNFKEQ. CDR3 region: CASSQGTESNEQFF. In nucleotides, the CDR3 is TGTGCCAGCAGCCAAGGGACTGAAAGCAATGAGCAGTTCTTC.

Details on this clonotype: A junction boundary mismatches the germline segment, possibly from a read error. V usage is TRBV20-1 and J usage is TRBJ2-1; TRBD2 might be the D (5 bases). CDR1 and CDR2 (germline): DFQATT, SNEGSKA (reference sequence). The CDR3 totals 11 residues. The CDR3 is CNASLEAEQFF. CDR3 sequence (DNA): TGCAATGCTAGCCTAGAGGCTGAGCAGTTCTTC.

The CDR3 DNA reads TGTGCCAGCAGCGAGAGGGGATCAGCCGGAGAGACCCAGTACTTC. Protein product: CASSERGSAGETQYF. The V gene is TRBV9, the J gene TRBJ2-5, with D possibly called TRBD1 or TRBD2 (5 bases each). Germline CDR1 and CDR2: SGDLS and YYNGEE. This CDR3 is built from 15 residues. V shed 3 bases and J shed 4 bases, with 16 bases lying between them.

The rearrangement joins TRBV12-3 or TRBV12-4 to TRBJ2-1; the D gene is possibly TRBD1 (6 bases). The CDR3 loop spans 17 amino acids. V lost 3 bases to trimming and J lost 6 bases, with 21 bases between them. DNA for the CDR3: TGTGCCAGCAGTTTCCCTAACCGGGACACCCGGACCAATGAGCAGTTCTTC. Its protein product is CASSFPNRDTRTNEQFF.

This clonotype was counted a few times. The rearrangement links TRBV6-2 or TRBV6-3 to TRBJ1-1; TRBD1 aligns across 8 bases. The CDR3 has 15 residues. CDR1 is MNHEY, CDR2 SVGEGT, per germline. V shed 2 bases and J 1 base; nucleotides not matched to a gene: 3. The CDR3 bases are TGTGCCAGCAGTTACGACAGGGGATGGAACACTGAAGCTTTCTTT. This translates into CASSYDRGWNTEAFF.

The chain has TRBV9 and TRBJ2-3, with D possibly being TRBD1 (5 bases). Between the trimmed V and J ends, which lost 0 bases and 2 bases, there was a span of 10 bases. Germline CDR1 reads SGDLS; CDR2 reads YYNGEE. This CDR3 comprises 15 residues. As DNA, the CDR3 is TGTGCCAGCAGCGTAGCTTGGGGCGCCACAGATACGCAGTATTTT. Amino acids: CASSVAWGATDTQYF.

This clonotype has a count of ten or more. J is TRBJ2-7 and V is TRBV13; a weak D match, TRBD2 (5 bases). From germline, CDR1 is PRHDT and CDR2 FYEKMQ (reference sequence). The CDR3 covers 12 residues. V lost 5 bases to trimming and J lost 3 bases, with 8 bases between them. The CDR3 nucleotides are TGTGCCAGCAGCCTAGACTACTACGAGCAGTACTTC. It translates to CASSLDYYEQYF.

The rearrangement uses TRBV28 and TRBJ2-6; a possible D gene is TRBD1 (6 bases). CDR3 length: 17 residues. The V gene's germline CDR1 is MDHEN and CDR2 SYDVKM. Trimming stripped 3 bases from V and 0 bases from J, with 12 bases between. The CDR3 DNA is TGTGCCAGCAGTTTCTCCGGGACAACCTCTGGGGCCAACGTCCTGACTTTC. Its translation: CASSFSGTTSGANVLTF.

This clonotype was seen many times. The gene calls are TRBV7-2 and TRBJ1-6; D ambiguous. The CDR3 consists of 12 residues. The germline V and J ends were trimmed by 0 bases and 15 bases, with 9 bases remaining between them. The germline V gene encodes CDR1 SGHTA and CDR2 FQGNSA. The DNA for the CDR3 is TGTGCCAGCAGCTTAGCTCTGGGCGACCTCCACTTT. Amino acid sequence: CASSLALGDLHF.

This clonotype has a count of ten or more. V is TRBV12-3 or TRBV12-4 and J is TRBJ2-7; D is uncertain. The CDR3 length is 17 residues. V gave up 6 bases and J gave up 0 bases, with 21 bases separating them. CDR3 sequence: CASRSFLVMILSYEQYF. DNA for the CDR3: TGTGCCAGCAGAAGTTTTTTGGTGATGATTCTCTCCTACGAGCAGTACTTC.

CDR3 loop: CASSLGDMASYEQYF. CDR3 DNA sequence: TGCGCCAGCAGCTTAGGGGACATGGCCTCCTACGAGCAGTACTTC. V usage is TRBV5-1 and J usage is TRBJ2-7; tentative D call: TRBD1 (6 bases). Looked up from germline, CDR1 is SGHRS and CDR2 is YFSETQ. V shed 2 bases and J shed 0 bases, with 12 bases lying between them. This CDR3 is built from 15 residues.

Comment on this clonotype: A read error may explain this, as a much larger clone is one base away. This rearrangement joins TRBV25-1 to TRBJ2-1; D not certain. Germline CDR1 reads MGHDK; CDR2 reads SYGVNS. The CDR3 contains 19 residues. The CDR3 region is CASSEFARPDLRSYSEQFF. In nucleotides, the CDR3 is TGTGCCAGCAGTGAATTTGCGCGTCCTGACCTACGCTCCTACAGTGAGCAGTTCTTC.